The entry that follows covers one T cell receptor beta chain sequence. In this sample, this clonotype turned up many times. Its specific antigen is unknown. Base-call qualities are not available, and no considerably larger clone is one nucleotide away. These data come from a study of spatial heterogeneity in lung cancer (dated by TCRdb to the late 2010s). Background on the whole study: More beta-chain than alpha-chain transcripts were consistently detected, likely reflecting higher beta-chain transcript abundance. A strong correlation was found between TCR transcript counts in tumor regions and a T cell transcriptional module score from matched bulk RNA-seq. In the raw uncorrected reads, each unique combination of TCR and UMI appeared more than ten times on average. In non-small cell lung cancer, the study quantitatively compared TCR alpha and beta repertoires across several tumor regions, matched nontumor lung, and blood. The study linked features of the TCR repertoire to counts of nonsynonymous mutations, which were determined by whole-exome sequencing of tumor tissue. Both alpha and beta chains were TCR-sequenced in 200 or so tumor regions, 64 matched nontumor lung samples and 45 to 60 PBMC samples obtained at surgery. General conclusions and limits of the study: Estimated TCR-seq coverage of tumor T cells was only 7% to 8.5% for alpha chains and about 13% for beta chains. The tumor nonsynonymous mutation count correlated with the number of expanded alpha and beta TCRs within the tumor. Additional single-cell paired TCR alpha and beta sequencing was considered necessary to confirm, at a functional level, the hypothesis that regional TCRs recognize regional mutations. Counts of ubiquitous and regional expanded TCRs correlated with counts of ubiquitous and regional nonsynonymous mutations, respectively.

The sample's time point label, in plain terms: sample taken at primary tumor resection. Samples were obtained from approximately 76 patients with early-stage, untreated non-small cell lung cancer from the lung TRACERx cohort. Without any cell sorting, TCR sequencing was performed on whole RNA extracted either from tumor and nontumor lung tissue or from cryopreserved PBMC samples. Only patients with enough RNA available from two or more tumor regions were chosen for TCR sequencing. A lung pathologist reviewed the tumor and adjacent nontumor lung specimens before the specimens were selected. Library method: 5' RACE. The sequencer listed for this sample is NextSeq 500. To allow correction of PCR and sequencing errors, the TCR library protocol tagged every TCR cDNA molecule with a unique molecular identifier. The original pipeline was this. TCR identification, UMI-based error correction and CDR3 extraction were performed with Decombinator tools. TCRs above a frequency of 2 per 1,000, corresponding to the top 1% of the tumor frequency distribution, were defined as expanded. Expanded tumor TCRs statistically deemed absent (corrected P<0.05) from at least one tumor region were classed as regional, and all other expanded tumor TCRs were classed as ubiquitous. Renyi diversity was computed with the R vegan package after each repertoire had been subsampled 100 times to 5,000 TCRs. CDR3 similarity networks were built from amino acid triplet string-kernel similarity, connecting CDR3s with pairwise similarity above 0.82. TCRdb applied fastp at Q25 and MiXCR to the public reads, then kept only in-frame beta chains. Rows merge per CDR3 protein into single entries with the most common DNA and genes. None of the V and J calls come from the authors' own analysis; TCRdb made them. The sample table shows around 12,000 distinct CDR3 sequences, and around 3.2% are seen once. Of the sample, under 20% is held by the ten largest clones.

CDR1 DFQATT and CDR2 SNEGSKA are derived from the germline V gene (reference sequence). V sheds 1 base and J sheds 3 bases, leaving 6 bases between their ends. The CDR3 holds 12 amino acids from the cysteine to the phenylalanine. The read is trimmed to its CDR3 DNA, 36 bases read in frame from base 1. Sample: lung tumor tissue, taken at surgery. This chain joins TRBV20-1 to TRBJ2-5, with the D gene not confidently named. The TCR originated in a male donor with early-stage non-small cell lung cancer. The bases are TGCAGTGCTAGAGGCGGTGAAGAGACCCAGTACTTC. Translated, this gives CSARGGEETQYF.